A single sample gave rise to the 32 T cell receptor beta chains below, sequenced in a study of breast tumors, draining lymph nodes, adjacent tissues. TCRdb independently ran MiXCR on the multiplex PCR reads; one entry per CDR3 protein. Among under 150,000 distinct CDR3 sequences, more than 20% were seen once, and the ten largest hold about 2.6%. Breast cancer patients provided tissue from their axillary draining lymph nodes. The specimen was axillary lymph node tissue. The source of these receptors is a female donor with breast cancer. Some clones in this sample may be carry-over from other donors' samples.

This chain links TRBV6-2 or TRBV6-3 with TRBJ2-1, with D perhaps matching TRBD1 (6 bases). The CDR3 runs to 13 residues. V lost 6 bases, J lost 7 bases, and 13 bases lay in between. Per germline, CDR1 MNHEY and CDR2 SVGEGT. CDR3 loop: CASSKTGPNEQFF. The CDR3 nucleotides are TGTGCCAGCAGCAAGACAGGACCAAATGAGCAGTTCTTC.

As concerns this clonotype: Possible read error: a much larger clone is one base away. This sequence joins TRBV19 and TRBJ2-7; D might be TRBD1 (5 bases). Trimming pared 3 bases from V and 0 bases from J, leaving 9 bases between. Germline values: CDR1 LNHDA, CDR2 SQIVND (reference sequence). The CDR3 contains 14 residues. The CDR3 protein is CASSMCRDSYEQYF. The CDR3 nucleotides are TGTGCCAGTAGTATGTGCAGGGACTCCTACGAGCAGTACTTC.

Many counts were recorded for this clonotype. The rearrangement joins TRBV19 to TRBJ1-5; 9 positions match TRBD1. V lost 5 bases to trimming and J lost 7 bases; unmatched junction nucleotides: 6. CDR3 size: 14 residues. CDR1 is LNHDA and CDR2 is SQIVND in the germline V gene (reference sequence). The CDR3 DNA reads as TGTGCCAGTAGTCAGCTGACAGGGGGACAGCCCCAGCATTTT. This encodes CASSQLTGGQPQHF. The entire variable domain, with the rest obtained from reference TRBV19 and TRBJ1-5, is as follows: DGGITQSPKYLFRKEGQNVTLSCEQNLNHDAMYWYRQDPGQGLRLIYYSQIVNDFQKGDIAEGYSVSREKKESFPLTVTSAQKNPTAFYLCASSQLTGGQPQHFGDGTRLSIL.

This clonotype was detected once. This sequence joins TRBV28 and TRBJ2-1, with TRBD2 matching 7 bases. This CDR3 region has 15 residues. Germline V gene data show CDR1 as MDHEN and CDR2 as SYDVKM. J was trimmed by 5 bases and V by 4 bases; bases with no gene match: 8. CDR3: CASSSLAVWDNEQFF. CDR3 nucleotides: TGTGCCAGCAGTTCCCTAGCGGTCTGGGACAATGAGCAGTTCTTC.

This clonotype has ten or more counts. The CDR3 sequence is CASSLSSGPTGELFF. In DNA form, the CDR3 reads TGTGCCAGCAGCTTATCCAGCGGGCCCACCGGGGAGCTGTTTTTT. This chain uses TRBV7-2 with TRBJ2-2, with D perhaps TRBD2 (6 bases). Trimming left V 2 bases short and J 4 bases short, with 11 bases between. The CDR3 has 15 amino acids. Germline CDR1 reads SGHTA; CDR2 reads FQGNSA.

To note about this clonotype: A much larger clone is a single base away; this may be a read error. V is TRBV7-6 and J is TRBJ2-5; 7 bases fit TRBD2. The CDR3 is 15 amino acids. Looked up from germline, CDR1 is SGHVS and CDR2 is FNYEAQ. CDR3 bases: TGTGCCGGCAGCCTACTAGCGAGGTCACAAGAGACCCAGTACTTC. Its translation: CAGSLLARSQETQYF.

This clonotype occurred a few times. The J gene is TRBJ1-5, the V gene TRBV18; no clear D. The CDR3 has 15 residues. The V gene lost 1 base and the J gene lost 0 bases, with 7 bases spanning the gap. Germline lookup yields CDR1 KGHSH and CDR2 LQKENI. CDR3 nucleotide sequence: TGTGCCAGCTCACCACAGGTCAATAGCAATCAGCCCCAGCATTTT. This encodes CASSPQVNSNQPQHF.

Note on this clonotype: Possible read error: a much larger clone is one base away. The V gene is TRBV13, the J gene TRBJ2-3; no reliable D call. Gene TRBJ1-5 matches the end of the DNA better, so the J call may be wrong. The germline gives CDR1 PRHDT, CDR2 FYEKMQ (reference sequence). The CDR3 is 15 amino acids. CDR3 DNA: TGTGCCAGCAGCCGGCGGACTGGAAACACAGATACGCAGCATTTT. Amino acids: CASSRRTGNTDTQHF.

This clonotype came up many times. The chain has TRBV27 and TRBJ2-1; D is undetermined. Trimming removed 10 bases from V and 6 bases from J, with 4 bases in between. This CDR3 has 9 residues. Germline V gives CDR1 MNHEY, CDR2 SMNVEV (reference sequence). CDR3 amino acids: CANLNEQFF. The CDR3 DNA reads as TGTGCCAACCTCAATGAGCAGTTCTTC.

This clonotype occurred many times. The J gene is TRBJ2-7, the V gene TRBV20-1; tentatively, D is TRBD2 (5 bases). This CDR3 contains 14 residues. Germline lookup yields CDR1 DFQATT and CDR2 SNEGSKA (reference sequence). V dropped 3 bases and J dropped 1 base, with 13 bases sitting between them. CDR3 nucleotides: TGCAGTGCTAGGATGTCGGGAAAATCCTACGAGCAGTACTTC. Translation: CSARMSGKSYEQYF.

This clonotype has at least ten counts. The genes are TRBV5-4 and TRBJ2-1, with 7 bases that match TRBD2. Per germline, CDR1 SGHNT and CDR2 YYREEE (reference sequence). This CDR3 comprises 16 residues. The ends lost 1 base at V and 10 bases at J; junction bases unmatched: 14. CDR3 region: CASSLKEETSLREQFF. The CDR3 DNA sequence: TGTGCCAGCAGCTTGAAGGAAGAGACTAGCCTTCGAGAGCAGTTCTTC.

This clonotype was picked up many times. The gene calls are TRBV20-1 and TRBJ2-7; D uncertain. V was cut by 1 base and J by 1 base, with 14 bases left in between. Germline V gene data show CDR1 as DFQATT and CDR2 as SNEGSKA (reference sequence). CDR3 length equals 15 residues. The CDR3, as DNA: TGCAGTGCTAGAGCAAGCACTCTAGAGTCCTACGAGCAGTACTTC. This gives the protein CSARASTLESYEQYF.

Only a few counts were recorded for this clonotype. This chain joins TRBV9 and TRBJ1-3; D remains ambiguous. CDR3 length equals 12 residues. Per the germline V gene, CDR1 is SGDLS and CDR2 is YYNGEE. V lost 2 bases, J lost 4 bases, and 4 bases lay in between. The chain's CDR3 is CASSVGGNTIYF. DNA for the CDR3: TGTGCCAGCAGCGTTGGAGGAAACACCATATATTTT.

This clonotype appeared many times. The chain is built from TRBV10-3 and TRBJ2-3, with 9 bases lining up with TRBD2. J was trimmed by 6 bases and V by 5 bases; bases with no gene match: 6. The CDR3 runs to 14 residues. In germline, CDR1 is ENHRY, CDR2 SYGVKD. The CDR3 nucleotides are TGTGCCATCAGTACCGGGACTAGCAGGGATACGCAGTATTTT. It is translated as CAISTGTSRDTQYF.

V is TRBV28 and J is TRBJ2-7; 11 bases align to TRBD2. Losses at the gene ends were 6 bases for V and 6 bases for J; bases not matched to a gene: 7. This CDR3 has 14 amino acids. Per germline, CDR1 MDHEN and CDR2 SYDVKM. Written as DNA, the CDR3 is TGTGCCAGCAGAGGGACTAGCGGCGGTTTCGAGCAGTACTTC. Translated: CASRGTSGGFEQYF.

There are many counts of this clonotype. V is TRBV18 and J is TRBJ1-4; D is unresolved. This CDR3 contains 15 residues. Trimming shortened V by 3 bases and J by 0 bases, and 8 bases separated the two germline ends. CDR1 is KGHSH, CDR2 LQKENI, per germline. CDR3 amino acids: CASSPGRATNEKLFF. CDR3 DNA sequence: TGTGCCAGCTCACCGGGCAGAGCAACTAATGAAAAACTGTTTTTT.

Ten or more counts support this clonotype. V usage is TRBV7-2 and J usage is TRBJ2-7; D is perhaps TRBD1 (7 bases). Germline V gene sequence: CDR1 SGHTA, CDR2 FQGNSA. V was pared by 5 bases and J by 6 bases, with 14 bases between. The CDR3 is made up of 13 amino acids. This chain's CDR3 is CASSGGTEREQYF. CDR3 bases: TGTGCCAGCAGCGGCGGGACAGAGCGCGAGCAGTACTTC. The full variable domain, in which reference TRBV7-2 and TRBJ2-7 provide the parts outside the CDR3, is GAGVSQSPSNKVTEKGKDVELRCDPISGHTALYWYRQSLGQGLEFLIYFQGNSAPDKSGLPSDRFSAERTGGSVSTLTIQRTQQEDSAVYLCASSGGTEREQYFGPGTRLTVT.

This clonotype turned up a few times. CDR3 DNA: TGTGCCAGCGCTACGGGACAGAACTATGGCTACACCTTC. It specifies CASATGQNYGYTF. The chain recombines TRBV28 with TRBJ1-2, with 7 bases identical to TRBD1. Germline V gives CDR1 MDHEN, CDR2 SYDVKM. The CDR3 is 13 amino acids. Trimming took 8 bases from V and 2 from J; bases not matched to a gene: 5.

Of note for this clonotype: A much larger clone differs by one base, so this may be a read error. The chain uses TRBV29-1 and TRBJ2-3; 7 bases map to TRBD2. The CDR3 loop spans 13 amino acids. Germline lookup yields CDR1 SQVTM and CDR2 ANQGSEA. The CDR3 nucleotides read TGCAGCGCTTCTCTAGCGGCGACAGATACGCGGTATTTT. Translation: CSASLAATDTRYF.

The V call is TRBV28, the J call TRBJ1-5; D not certain. This CDR3 region has 13 residues. V lost 7 bases and J lost 3, with 10 bases in between. CDR1 is MDHEN and CDR2 is SYDVKM in the germline V gene. The DNA for the CDR3 is TGTGCCAGCATTCGAGACCTCAATCAGCCCCAGCATTTT. Translation: CASIRDLNQPQHF.

This chain uses TRBV30 with TRBJ1-4; 7 bases line up with TRBD1. Germline values: CDR1 GTSNPN, CDR2 SVGIG (reference sequence). The CDR3 is 16 residues long. Germline trimming cut 4 bases from V and 8 bases from J; bases unmatched to any gene: 16. CDR3 protein: CAWTTGFGVREEKLFF. In DNA form, the CDR3 reads TGTGCCTGGACGACAGGGTTCGGGGTTCGGGAGGAAAAACTGTTTTTT.

Notes on this clonotype: A much larger clone differs by one base, so this may be a read error. Likely a read error: the CDR3 ends without its conserved phenylalanine or tryptophan. The CDR3 DNA reads TGTGCCAGCAGAAGGAGGGGGGGGACGGCCCAGTACCTC. Protein sequence: CASRRRGGTAQYL. V and J are TRBV27 and TRBJ2-5; the D gene is possibly TRBD2 (7 bases). Germline V gives CDR1 MNHEY, CDR2 SMNVEV (reference sequence). Trimming removed 6 bases at V and 9 bases at J, with 17 bases between. The CDR3 spans 13 residues.

A note on this clonotype: A read error may explain this, as a much larger clone is one base away. The missing conserved phenylalanine or tryptophan at the end of this CDR3 makes a read error likely. The gene calls are TRBV7-9 and TRBJ2-7; D uncertain. CDR1 and CDR2 (germline): SEHNR, FQNEAQ (reference sequence). V gave up 4 bases and J gave up 1 base, with 26 bases separating them. The CDR3 length is 19 residues. The CDR3 here is CASSSGAPGSNIFSYEQYL. The CDR3 region has the DNA TGTGCCAGCAGCTCCGGTGCCCCAGGATCCAATATTTTTTCCTACGAGCAGTACCTC.

In its sample, this clonotype was seen many times. CDR3 in amino acids: CASRPDGTSYEQYF. CDR3 DNA: TGTGCCAGCAGGCCGGACGGGACTTCCTACGAGCAGTACTTC. The chain has TRBV27 and TRBJ2-7; D might be TRBD2 (6 bases). Germline-derived CDR1 and CDR2 are MNHEY and SMNVEV (reference sequence). This CDR3 is built from 14 residues. The ends were cut back, 6 bases at V and 1 base at J, with 13 bases in the middle.

As regards this clonotype: Just one base apart from a much larger clone, this may be a read error. V and J are TRBV6-2 or TRBV6-3 and TRBJ1-4; 8 bases are shared with TRBD1. Looked up from germline, CDR1 is MNHEY and CDR2 is SVGEGT. There are 17 residues in the CDR3. The CDR3 region is CASSRRTGLGTNEKPFF. The CDR3 coding sequence is TGTGCCAGCAGCCGTAGGACAGGGCTCGGAACTAATGAAAAACCGTTTTTT.

The chain employs TRBV20-1 and TRBJ2-7; a possible D gene is TRBD2 (6 bases). The CDR3 consists of 13 residues. V was shortened by 5 bases and J by 6 bases, with 17 bases between the two germline ends. Germline CDR1 reads DFQATT; CDR2 reads SNEGSKA (reference sequence). The DNA of the CDR3 is TGCAGTGCTCGTCCTCCCGGGAGAGGCGAGCAGTACTTC. Protein product: CSARPPGRGEQYF.

To note about this clonotype: A clone one base away is much larger, so this may be a read error. This chain connects TRBV3-1 to TRBJ2-3; D uncertain. CDR1 is LGHDT, CDR2 YNNKEL, per germline (reference sequence). The CDR3 sequence is 14 residues long. CDR3: CASSPYSDTDAQYF. The CDR3 nucleotides are TGTGCCAGCAGCCCCTATTCTGACACAGATGCGCAGTATTTT.

This clonotype was seen many times. The chain carries TRBV20-1 and TRBJ2-7; no reliable D call. This CDR3 comprises 12 residues. Germline CDR1 DFQATT, CDR2 SNEGSKA (reference sequence). The ends were cut back, 1 base at V and 0 bases at J, with 4 bases in the middle. The CDR3 region is CSARVASYEQYF. The CDR3 region has the DNA TGCAGTGCTAGAGTCGCCTCCTACGAGCAGTACTTC.

This clonotype has only a few counts. This may be a read error, as it is one base from a much larger clone. The chain carries TRBV5-1 and TRBJ2-3; perhaps TRBD2 as D (6 bases). The CDR3 covers 16 residues. Germline lookup yields CDR1 SGHRS and CDR2 YFSETQ. The CDR3 bases are TGCGCCAGCAGCTCACACGGAGGGAGGAACACAGATTCGCAGTATTTT. This codes for CASSSHGGRNTDSQYF.

This clonotype was counted ten times or more. This chain connects TRBV10-3 to TRBJ2-2, with D tentatively TRBD1 or TRBD2 (5 bases each). V was clipped by 10 bases and J by 4 bases, with 19 bases between them. This CDR3 has 15 amino acids. Per the germline V gene, CDR1 is ENHRY and CDR2 is SYGVKD. The CDR3, as DNA: TGTGCCACCTCAGGGACCCTATCGGGCACCGGGGAGCTGTTTTTT. It is translated as CATSGTLSGTGELFF.

There are many counts of this clonotype. This chain joins TRBV4-3 and TRBJ2-3; no firm D call. This CDR3 is 14 amino acids long. Germline V gene sequence: CDR1 LGHNA, CDR2 YSLEER. Trimming left V 1 base short and J 6 bases short, with 11 bases between. The CDR3 is CASSQVAFVDTQYF. The CDR3 DNA reads TGCGCCAGCAGCCAAGTTGCTTTTGTGGATACGCAGTATTTT.

This clonotype was found a few times. The chain combines TRBV3-1 with TRBJ2-3, with a weak D call TRBD1 (6 bases). Germline lookup yields CDR1 LGHDT and CDR2 YNNKEL (reference sequence). V lost 6 bases and J lost 4, with 8 bases in between. The CDR3 is 12 amino acids. CDR3 in DNA: TGTGCCAGCAGACAGGGATCAGATACGCAGTATTTT. It translates to CASRQGSDTQYF.